Presented here are 28 T cell receptor beta chains from one specimen sequenced in a study of cytomegalovirus exposure and HLA in healthy donors. The PCR employed 60 Vbeta primers together with 13 Jbeta primers. Assay used: immunoSEQ multiplex PCR; TCRdb lists only in-frame clones, some missing. Among about 150,000 clones listed, 60% to 85% were seen once. Input material: PBMCs. The receptors derive from a middle-aged man in good health and CMV-seropositive.

The gene calls are TRBV25-1 and TRBJ2-7, with D perhaps TRBD1 (6 bases). The V gene's germline CDR1 is MGHDK and CDR2 SYGVNS. CDR3 size: 15 residues. The germline V and J ends were trimmed by 0 bases and 2 bases, with 11 bases remaining between them. CDR3: CASSEYRTEAYEQYF. As DNA, the CDR3 is TGTGCCAGCAGTGAATACCGGACAGAGGCCTACGAGCAGTACTTC.

The chain joins TRBV9 to TRBJ2-1; 9 bases line up with TRBD2. The CDR3 consists of 16 residues. Losses at the gene ends were 3 bases for V and 4 bases for J; bases not matched to a gene: 8. Germline-derived CDR1 and CDR2 are SGDLS and YYNGEE. This CDR3 is CASSEGATSGYNEQFF. Written as DNA, the CDR3 is TGTGCCAGCAGCGAGGGAGCGACTAGCGGATACAATGAGCAGTTCTTC.

CDR3 residues: CASSSPDRGQETQYF. CDR3 in DNA: TGTGCCAGCAGCTCGCCTGACAGGGGGCAAGAGACCCAGTACTTC. J is TRBJ2-5 and V is TRBV5-4; 9 positions match TRBD1. V gave up 3 bases and J gave up 2 bases; unmatched junction bases: 5. Germline V gene lookup returns CDR1 SGHNT and CDR2 YYREEE (reference sequence). The length of the CDR3 is 15 residues.

The chain joins TRBV6-1 to TRBJ2-7; TRBD2 matches at 8 bases. The germline V gene has CDR1 MNHNS and CDR2 SASEGT. The trim removed 6 bases at V and 3 bases at J, leaving 10 bases unmatched. The length of the CDR3 is 15 residues. CDR3 residues: CASRGQTAGDYEQYF. The CDR3 DNA sequence: TGTGCCAGCAGGGGGCAGACAGCGGGAGACTACGAGCAGTACTTC.

The chain couples TRBV27 to TRBJ2-7; D remains ambiguous. The CDR3 extends over 13 amino acids. Germline loops: CDR1 MNHEY, CDR2 SMNVEV (reference sequence). With 3 bases removed from V and 1 base from J, the gap between germline ends came to 7 bases. The CDR3 region is CASSFGPSYEQYF. For the CDR3, the DNA is TGTGCCAGCAGTTTCGGTCCATCCTACGAGCAGTACTTC.

J is TRBJ1-1 and V is TRBV7-9; TRBD1 agrees at 7 bases. The V gene end was trimmed by 6 bases and the J gene end by 10 bases; junction bases not matched to a gene: 11. The CDR3 is made up of 13 amino acids. CDR1 is SEHNR, CDR2 FQNEAQ, per germline (reference sequence). CDR3 sequence (DNA): TGTGCCAGCAGTCAGGGGGAAGGGACTAGAGCTTTCTTT. This codes for CASSQGEGTRAFF.

The V gene is TRBV11-2, the J gene TRBJ2-2; maybe TRBD1 (6 bases). The length of the CDR3 is 15 residues. Germline loops: CDR1 SGHAT, CDR2 FQNNGV. Deletions cut 5 bases from V and 7 bases from J, with 17 bases between. The CDR3 protein is CASSPRDTIGGELFF. The CDR3 nucleotides read TGTGCCAGCAGCCCTCGGGACACGATCGGCGGGGAGCTGTTTTTT.

This clone was observed a handful of times. This rearrangement joins TRBV12-5 to TRBJ1-5; D might be TRBD1 (5 bases). The germline V and J ends were trimmed by 2 bases and 14 bases, with 13 bases remaining between them. Looked up from germline, CDR1 is LGHNT and CDR2 is FRNRAP. This CDR3 has 12 residues. The CDR3: CASGLLEGTKHF. CDR3 nucleotides: TGTGCTAGTGGTTTGCTGGAGGGGACTAAGCATTTT.

This clone has only one observation. J is TRBJ2-5 and V is TRBV6-1; TRBD2 agrees at 9 bases. The J call may be mistaken, given a closer DNA end match to TRBJ2-7. Germline CDR1 reads MNHNS; CDR2 reads SASEGT. The CDR3 totals 14 residues. CDR3 in amino acids: CASKREADLYEQYF. CDR3 DNA: TGTGCCAGCAAGCGGGAGGCCGACCTCTACGAGCAGTACTTC.

The sample holds one count of this clone. The chain links TRBV27 to TRBJ1-1; a weak D match, TRBD1 (5 bases). The CDR3 is made up of 16 amino acids. V was pared by 2 bases and J by 0 bases, with 13 bases between. CDR1 and CDR2 from the germline V gene are MNHEY and SMNVEV (reference sequence). The CDR3 loop is CASSLPHPDMNTEAFF. CDR3 bases: TGTGCCAGCAGTTTACCCCATCCGGACATGAACACTGAAGCTTTCTTT.

This chain joins TRBV5-8 and TRBJ1-5, with 11 bases fitting TRBD1. Trimming at V came to 3 bases and at J to 4 bases, leaving 3 bases not matched to a gene. Germline CDR1 and CDR2: SGHTS and YDEGEE. The CDR3 spans 15 residues. CDR3 residues: CASSSGTGGNQPQHF. For the CDR3, the DNA is TGTGCCAGCAGCTCCGGGACAGGGGGGAATCAGCCCCAGCATTTT. The full variable domain, in which reference TRBV5-8 and TRBJ1-5 provide the parts outside the CDR3, is EAGVTQSPTHLIKTRGQQATLRCSPISGHTSVYWYQQALGLGLQFLLWYDEGEERNRGNFPPRFSGRQFPNYSSELNVNALELEDSALYLCASSSGTGGNQPQHFGDGTRLSIL.

This clone was seen a handful of times. The chain combines TRBV13 with TRBJ2-5, with 8 bases aligning to TRBD2. The germline V gene has CDR1 PRHDT and CDR2 FYEKMQ (reference sequence). The CDR3 has 15 residues. V lost 1 base to trimming and J lost 2 bases; unmatched junction nucleotides: 3. The DNA of the CDR3 is TGTGCCAGCAGCTTAGCGGGAGGGCTGCAAGAGACCCAGTACTTC. It yields the protein CASSLAGGLQETQYF.

The rearrangement links TRBV13 to TRBJ2-7; D remains unclear. Germline CDR1 PRHDT, CDR2 FYEKMQ (reference sequence). Trimming cost V 2 bases and J 2 bases, with 7 bases left between them. The length of the CDR3 is 13 residues. The CDR3, as DNA: TGTGCCAGCAGCTTACAACCAGCCTACGAGCAGTACTTC. It encodes CASSLQPAYEQYF.

The gene calls are TRBV5-4 and TRBJ2-5, with 8 bases lining up with TRBD2. Per germline, CDR1 SGHNT and CDR2 YYREEE (reference sequence). The CDR3 totals 14 residues. The V segment lost 9 bases and the J segment 7 bases; nucleotides outside the gene matches: 14. The CDR3 loop is CATSGAGGGWTQYF. Here the CDR3 DNA reads TGTGCCACCTCAGGGGCGGGAGGTGGTTGGACCCAGTACTTC.

The CDR3 is CASSLVWSEGGRETQYF. The DNA for the CDR3 is TGTGCCAGCAGCCTTGTTTGGTCGGAAGGGGGTCGAGAGACCCAGTACTTC. The chain joins TRBV5-6 to TRBJ2-5; a weak D match, TRBD1 (6 bases). Germline assignment: CDR1 SGHDT and CDR2 YYEEEE. CDR3 length: 17 residues. Trimming pared 4 bases from V and 4 bases from J, leaving 23 bases between. The complete variable domain, with remaining parts taken from reference TRBV5-6 and TRBJ2-5, reads DAGVTQSPTHLIKTRGQQVTLRCSPKSGHDTVSWYQQALGQGPQFIFQYYEEEERQRGNFPDRFSGHQFPNYSSELNVNALLLGDSALYLCASSLVWSEGGRETQYFGPGTRLLVL.

V gene TRBV28 combines with J gene TRBJ2-3; possible D gene TRBD1, 5 bases. The V end lost 6 bases, the J end lost 0 bases, and 16 bases lay between the germline ends. This CDR3 region has 16 residues. Looked up from germline, CDR1 is MDHEN and CDR2 is SYDVKM. This CDR3 reads CASSPARGTSTDTQYF. The CDR3 region has the DNA TGTGCCAGCAGCCCCGCTAGGGGAACTAGCACAGATACGCAGTATTTT.

The V gene is TRBV9, the J gene TRBJ2-7; 9 nucleotides line up with TRBD2. The CDR3 consists of 15 residues. The germline gives CDR1 SGDLS, CDR2 YYNGEE. With 3 bases clipped from V and 3 bases from J, the junction kept 7 bases outside the gene matches. The CDR3 sequence: CASSAGGSGGYEQYF. Written as DNA, the CDR3 is TGTGCCAGCAGCGCGGGAGGTAGCGGGGGCTACGAGCAGTACTTC.

The rearrangement links TRBV7-2 to TRBJ2-2, with D perhaps TRBD1 (5 bases). The CDR3 is made up of 14 amino acids. The V gene lost 1 base and the J gene lost 8 bases, with 11 bases spanning the gap. Germline V lookup: CDR1 SGHTA, CDR2 FQGNSA. CDR3 protein: CASSLGGLGGELFF. CDR3 coding DNA: TGTGCCAGCAGCTTAGGGGGCCTAGGGGGGGAGCTGTTTTTT. Full variable domain (outside the CDR3, taken from reference TRBV7-2 and TRBJ2-2): GAGVSQSPSNKVTEKGKDVELRCDPISGHTALYWYRQSLGQGLEFLIYFQGNSAPDKSGLPSDRFSAERTGGSVSTLTIQRTQQEDSAVYLCASSLGGLGGELFFGEGSRLTVL.

V and J are TRBV19 and TRBJ1-1; D not resolved. The CDR3 is 11 residues long. Germline V CDR1 and CDR2: LNHDA, SQIVND (reference sequence). Trimming took 8 bases from V and 4 from J, leaving 8 bases between them. CDR3 protein: CASLSGTEAFF. CDR3 DNA sequence: TGTGCCAGTCTGAGCGGCACTGAAGCTTTCTTT.

The chain recombines TRBV29-1 with TRBJ2-3; maybe TRBD2 (5 bases). This CDR3 is 13 amino acids long. Germline V gives CDR1 SQVTM, CDR2 ANQGSEA. CDR3 DNA: TGCAGTCCGCGGACTCTGAGCACAGATACGCAGTATTTT. Protein product: CSPRTLSTDTQYF.

This clone was observed a single time. The chain's CDR3 is CASSPGDSEHQPQHF. CDR3 bases: TGTGCCAGCTCACCTGGGGACAGCGAGCATCAGCCCCAGCATTTT. This chain connects TRBV18 to TRBJ1-5, with 7 bases aligning to TRBD1. This CDR3 spans 15 amino acids. The trim removed 3 bases at V and 5 bases at J, leaving 7 bases unmatched. From germline, CDR1 is KGHSH and CDR2 LQKENI.

V gene TRBV29-1 combines with J gene TRBJ1-6; weak D call: TRBD1 (5 bases). The ends were cut back, 6 bases at V and 3 bases at J, with 9 bases in the middle. The germline V gene has CDR1 SQVTM and CDR2 ANQGSEA. The CDR3 has 13 residues. CDR3 sequence reads: CSVGDFYNSPLHF. CDR3 in DNA: TGCAGCGTCGGGGACTTCTATAATTCACCCCTCCACTTT.

This clone was observed a handful of times. This chain connects TRBV2 to TRBJ2-3; 8 nucleotides line up with TRBD1. J was trimmed by 3 bases and V by 6 bases; bases with no gene match: 8. From germline, CDR1 is SNHLY and CDR2 FYNNEI. This CDR3 has 15 amino acids. CDR3: CASRDRQGPTDTQYF. The CDR3 DNA follows: TGTGCCAGCAGAGATAGACAGGGGCCGACAGATACGCAGTATTTT. Filled out from reference TRBV2 and TRBJ2-3, the complete variable domain reads EPEVTQTPSHQVTQMGQEVILRCVPISNHLYFYWYRQILGQKVEFLVSFYNNEISEKSEIFDDQFSVERPDGSNFTLKIRSTKLEDSAMYFCASRDRQGPTDTQYFGPGTRLTVL.

The chain couples TRBV5-1 to TRBJ2-5, with D unclear. Germline CDR1 reads SGHRS; CDR2 reads YFSETQ. V lost 4 bases and J 1 base, leaving 8 bases between the germline ends. The CDR3 runs to 13 residues. In DNA form, the CDR3 reads TGCGCCAGCAGCCCCGGCGGCCAAGAGACCCAGTACTTC. As protein: CASSPGGQETQYF.

The gene calls are TRBV30 and TRBJ2-7; 8 nucleotides match TRBD2. Germline assignment: CDR1 GTSNPN and CDR2 SVGIG (reference sequence). CDR3 length: 14 amino acids. V was pared by 2 bases and J by 2 bases, with 5 bases of the junction left unmatched. The CDR3 region has the DNA TGTGCCTGGAGTCCGAGCGGGGGTACCTACGAGCAGTACTTC. The encoded protein is CAWSPSGGTYEQYF.

The gene calls are TRBV5-5 and TRBJ2-3; the D gene is possibly TRBD1 (6 bases). This CDR3 contains 15 residues. The germline V gene encodes CDR1 SGHKS and CDR2 YYEKEE (reference sequence). The germline V and J ends were trimmed by 4 bases and 4 bases, with 16 bases remaining between them. The CDR3 DNA is TGTGCCAGCAGCGATCACAGGGTTGGGGCAGATACGCAGTATTTT. Amino acids: CASSDHRVGADTQYF. Variable domain in full (rest from reference TRBV5-5 and TRBJ2-3): DAGVTQSPTHLIKTRGQQVTLRCSPISGHKSVSWYQQVLGQGPQFIFQYYEKEERGRGNFPDRFSARQFPNYSSELNVNALLLGDSALYLCASSDHRVGADTQYFGPGTRLTVL.

The chain employs TRBV5-6 and TRBJ2-1; TRBD2 is a possible D gene (6 bases). The CDR3 has 15 residues. CDR1 SGHDT and CDR2 YYEEEE come from the germline V gene. V dropped 2 bases and J dropped 3 bases, with 12 bases sitting between them. CDR3 amino acids: CASSFGLTNYNEQFF. The CDR3, as DNA: TGTGCCAGCAGCTTCGGACTAACCAACTACAATGAGCAGTTCTTC.

The chain combines TRBV15 with TRBJ1-1, with D unresolved. This CDR3 has 14 residues. Germline V CDR1 and CDR2: LNHNV, YYDKDF (reference sequence). The V gene lost 3 bases and the J gene lost 4 bases, with 12 bases spanning the gap. CDR3 region: CATSRGGVTTEAFF. CDR3 DNA: TGTGCCACCAGCAGGGGCGGGGTTACCACTGAAGCTTTCTTT.